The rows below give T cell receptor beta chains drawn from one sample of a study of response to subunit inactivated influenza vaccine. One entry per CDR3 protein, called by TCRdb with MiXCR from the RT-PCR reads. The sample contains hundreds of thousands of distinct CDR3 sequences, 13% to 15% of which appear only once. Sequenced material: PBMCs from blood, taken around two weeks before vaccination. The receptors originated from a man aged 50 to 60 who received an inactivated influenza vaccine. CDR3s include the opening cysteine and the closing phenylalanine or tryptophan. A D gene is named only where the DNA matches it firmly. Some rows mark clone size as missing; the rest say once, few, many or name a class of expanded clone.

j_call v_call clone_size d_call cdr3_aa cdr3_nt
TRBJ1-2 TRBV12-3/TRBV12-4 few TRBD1 CASSWDRGSYGYTF TGTGCCAGCAGTTGGGACAGGGGAAGTTATGGCTACACCTTC
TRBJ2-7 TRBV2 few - CASSSDFFVSYEQYF TGTGCCAGCAGTTCGGACTTTTTCGTCTCCTACGAGCAGTACTTC
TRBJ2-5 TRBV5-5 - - CASSLDFVETQYF TGTGCCAGCAGCTTGGATTTCGTAGAGACCCAGTACTTC
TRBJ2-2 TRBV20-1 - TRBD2 CSARGGLAGLFF TGCAGTGCTCGGGGAGGACTAGCAGGGCTGTTTTTT
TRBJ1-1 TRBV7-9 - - CASSFTGYGTEAFF TGTGCCAGCAGCTTTACAGGGTATGGGACTGAAGCTTTCTTT
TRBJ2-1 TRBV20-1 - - CSARDNSRSSYNEQFF TGCAGTGCTAGAGATAACTCGCGCAGCTCCTACAATGAGCAGTTCTTC
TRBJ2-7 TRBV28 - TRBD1 CASSSRDRVSYEQYF TGTGCCAGCAGTTCGCGGGACAGGGTATCGTACGAGCAGTACTTC
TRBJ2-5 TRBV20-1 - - CSATYQETQYF TGCAGTGCTACCTACCAAGAGACCCAGTACTTC
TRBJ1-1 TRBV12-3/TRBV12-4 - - CASSFTKGTEAFF TGTGCCAGCAGTTTTACTAAGGGGACTGAAGCTTTCTTT
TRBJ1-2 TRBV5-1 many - CASSLSDTDYGYTF TGCGCCAGCAGCTTGAGCGACACGGACTATGGCTACACCTTC
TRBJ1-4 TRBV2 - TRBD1 CASRTGQDNEKLFF TGTGCCAGCAGGACAGGGCAGGATAATGAAAAACTGTTTTTT
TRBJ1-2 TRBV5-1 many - CASRSQGSYYGYTF TGCGCCAGCAGGTCACAGGGATCTTACTATGGCTACACCTTC
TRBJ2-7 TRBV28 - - CASSSTSNPYEQYF TGTGCCAGCAGTTCCACTAGCAATCCCTACGAGCAGTACTTC
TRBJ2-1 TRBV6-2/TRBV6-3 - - CASSYSSFNEQFF TGTGCCAGCAGTTACTCTAGTTTCAATGAGCAGTTCTTC
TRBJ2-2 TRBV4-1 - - CASSPDRLHTGELFF TGCGCCAGCAGCCCCGACCGGCTTCACACCGGGGAGCTGTTTTTT
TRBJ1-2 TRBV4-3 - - CASSQVNRDSSFGYTF TGCGCCAGCAGCCAAGTGAACCGGGACTCTAGCTTTGGCTACACCTTC
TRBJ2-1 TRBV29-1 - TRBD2 CSVGGGLFAGHNEQFF TGCAGCGTTGGGGGGGGACTTTTCGCCGGGCACAATGAGCAGTTCTTC
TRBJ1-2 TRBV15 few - CATSSRRQMNYGYTF TGTGCCACCAGCTCCCGGCGGCAGATGAACTATGGCTACACCTTC
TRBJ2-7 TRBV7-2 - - CASSLEPGPYYEQYF TGTGCCAGCAGCTTAGAACCGGGGCCCTACTACGAGCAGTACTTC
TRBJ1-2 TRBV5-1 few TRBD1 CASSTTGGNGYTF TGTGCCAGCAGCACGACAGGGGGAAATGGCTACACCTTC
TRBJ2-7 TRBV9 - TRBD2 CASSRSSGSSYEQYF TGTGCCAGCAGCAGAAGTAGCGGGAGCTCCTACGAGCAGTACTTC
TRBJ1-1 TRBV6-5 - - CASSYPGGGTEAFF TGTGCCAGCAGTTACCCCGGGGGGGGCACTGAAGCTTTCTTT
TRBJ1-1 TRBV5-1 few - CASSSPGFHTEAFF TGCGCCAGCAGCTCACCCGGGTTTCACACTGAAGCTTTCTTT
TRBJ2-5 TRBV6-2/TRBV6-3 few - CASSYWMGETQYF TGTGCCAGCAGCTATTGGATGGGGGAGACCCAGTACTTC
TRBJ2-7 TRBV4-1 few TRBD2 CASSQPTSGGREQYF TGCGCCAGCAGCCAGCCGACTAGCGGGGGGCGGGAGCAGTACTTC
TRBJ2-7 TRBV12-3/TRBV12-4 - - CASSTHLTGSEQYF TGTGCCAGCAGCACCCACCTCACTGGGAGTGAGCAGTACTTC
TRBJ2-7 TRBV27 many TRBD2 CASRGSGSYEQYF TGTGCCAGCAGAGGTAGCGGGAGCTACGAGCAGTACTTC
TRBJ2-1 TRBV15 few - CATSRDKGLKQFF TGTGCCACCAGCAGAGATAAGGGGTTGAAGCAGTTCTTC
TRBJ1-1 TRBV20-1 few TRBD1 CSARDPTTGRATEAFF TGCAGTGCTAGAGATCCCACGACAGGGAGGGCCACTGAAGCTTTCTTT
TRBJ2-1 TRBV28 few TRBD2 CASSTPRETPYNEQFF TGTGCCAGCAGTACCCCGCGGGAGACCCCCTACAATGAGCAGTTCTTC
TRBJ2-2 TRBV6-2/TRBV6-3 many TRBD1 CASSRQGITGELFF TGTGCCAGCAGTCGACAGGGAATCACCGGGGAGCTGTTTTTT
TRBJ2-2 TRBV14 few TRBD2 CASSQLAGGANTGELFF TGTGCCAGCAGCCAGCTAGCGGGAGGCGCGAACACCGGGGAGCTGTTTTTT
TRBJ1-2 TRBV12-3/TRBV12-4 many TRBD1 CASSFSGQNYGYTF TGTGCCAGCAGTTTTTCGGGACAGAACTATGGCTACACCTTC
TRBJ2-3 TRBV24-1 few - CATSDFPAGTDTQYF TGTGCCACCAGTGATTTTCCGGCCGGCACAGATACGCAGTATTTT
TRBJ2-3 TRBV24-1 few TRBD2 CATSDLAGTVPDTQYF TGTGCCACCAGTGATTTAGCGGGAACGGTCCCAGATACGCAGTATTTT
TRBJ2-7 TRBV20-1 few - CSASAGPSAYEQYF TGCAGTGCTAGTGCGGGGCCCAGTGCCTACGAGCAGTACTTC
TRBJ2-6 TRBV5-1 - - CASSLDLSNVLTF TGCGCCAGCAGCTTGGACTTGTCCAACGTCCTGACTTTC
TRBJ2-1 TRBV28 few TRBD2 CASSLPGSGSGEQFF TGTGCCAGCAGTTTGCCAGGAAGCGGGAGCGGCGAGCAGTTCTTC
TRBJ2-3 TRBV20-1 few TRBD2 CSAIWGGGLSTDTQYF TGCAGTGCTATCTGGGGGGGGGGACTTAGCACAGATACGCAGTATTTT
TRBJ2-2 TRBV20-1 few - CSARLRTGAGELFF TGCAGTGCTAGACTAAGGACCGGTGCCGGGGAGCTGTTTTTT
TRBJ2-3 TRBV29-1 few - CSVVTPSQYTQYF TGCAGCGTTGTTACCCCTAGCCAGTATACGCAGTATTTT
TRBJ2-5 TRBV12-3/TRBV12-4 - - CASNRLVEETQYF TGTGCCAGCAATAGACTAGTTGAGGAGACCCAGTACTTC
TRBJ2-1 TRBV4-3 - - CASSPWLGANEQFF TGCGCCAGCAGCCCCTGGCTCGGGGCCAATGAGCAGTTCTTC
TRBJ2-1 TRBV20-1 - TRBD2 CSARDMAGGGEEQFF TGCAGTGCTAGAGATATGGCGGGAGGGGGGGAGGAGCAGTTCTTC